The T cell receptor (beta chain) under discussion was sequenced for a study of cytomegalovirus exposure and HLA in healthy donors. Points from the study as a whole: Later, TCR association rates were found to vary by HLA locus, highest for DRB1 and lowest for HLA-C. It was about 150 TCR beta chains that were listed as cytomegalovirus-associated.

Everyone who donated was a healthy bone marrow donor. Each donor was nominally healthy when sampled (though unrecorded immune exposures were likely). Concerning this clone itself: Its cognate antigen is unknown.

The germline gives CDR1 MNHEY, CDR2 SMNVEV (reference sequence). CDR3 length equals 13 residues. The germline V and J ends were trimmed by 5 bases and 6 bases, with 13 bases remaining between them. Vbeta (60) and Jbeta (13) primers were used in the PCR. The protocol was immunoSEQ multiplex PCR, while the TCRdb copy is restricted to in-frame clones and leaves out a portion. The sample carries over 200,000 clones, around four fifths recorded once. The sequenced sample consisted of PBMCs. This clonotype was sampled from a middle-aged woman in good health and CMV-seronegative. V and J are TRBV27 and TRBJ1-1; D call uncertain. This CDR3 is CASSTSGIAEAFF. CDR3 in DNA: TGTGCCAGCAGTACTAGCGGTATAGCTGAAGCTTTCTTT.